This T cell receptor (beta chain) was recorded in a study of blood T cell repertoires in COVID-19. Study-level background: Acute and convalescent COVID-19 specimens originated in the United States, Italy and Spain. PBMCs, B-cell-depleted T cells, or T cells were the source of the cDNA or gDNA that made up the material.

Original data processing: Estimated nucleated cell counts came from reference gene primer amplification. TCRdb's copy holds only in-frame clones and misses some; the assay was immunoSEQ multiplex PCR. V, J and clone size are those of that table, while D and trimming were read from the DNA. The top ten hold approximately 1.5% of the sample, which has 90,000 to 130,000 clones, approximately 84% seen once. Germline CDR1 and CDR2: MNHEY and SVGEGT. CDR3 length: 15 residues. Trimming at V came to 4 bases and at J to 1 base, leaving 4 bases not matched to a gene. The sequencing input was peripheral blood. The receptor comes from a man aged 40-50 years with acute or convalescent COVID-19. V and J are TRBV6-2 or TRBV6-3 and TRBJ2-5; 9 positions agree with TRBD2. DNA of the CDR3: TGTGCCAGCAGTTCGTGGCGGGGGGGCCAAGAGACCCAGTACTTC. It translates to CASSSWRGGQETQYF.